These T cell receptor beta chains were read from a single sample in a study of cytomegalovirus exposure and HLA in healthy donors. The protocol was immunoSEQ multiplex PCR, while the TCRdb copy is restricted to in-frame clones and leaves out a portion. The repertoire holds approximately 190,000 clones, with about four fifths as singletons. Source material: PBMCs. These receptors all come from a woman aged 50 to 60 in good health and CMV-seropositive. Each CDR3 is given with its conserved first and last residue. Fields, in order: CDR3 length, D gene, V gene, clone size, J gene, CDR3 protein, CDR3 DNA. A D gene is named only where the DNA matches it firmly. The size field is filled for only some rows; it gives once, few, many or a size class.

12	.	TRBV28	.	TRBJ1-5	CASSTSNQPQHF	TGTGCCAGCAGTACCAGTAATCAGCCCCAGCATTTT
14	TRBD1	TRBV27	.	TRBJ1-4	CASSEGQSNEKLFF	TGTGCCAGCAGTGAGGGACAGTCTAATGAAAAACTGTTTTTT
14	.	TRBV9	.	TRBJ2-7	CASSVGQGAGEQYF	TGTGCCAGCAGCGTAGGGCAGGGAGCGGGTGAGCAGTACTTC
14	.	TRBV4-3	.	TRBJ1-4	CASSSSGTNEKLFF	TGCGCCAGCAGCTCTAGTGGTACTAATGAAAAACTGTTTTTT
15	.	TRBV27	once	TRBJ1-5	CASSFKGVGTQPQHF	TGTGCCAGCAGTTTCAAGGGGGTCGGAACTCAGCCCCAGCATTTT
14	.	TRBV11-2	.	TRBJ1-2	CASSRLPHSLGYTF	TGTGCCAGCAGCCGACTCCCCCATAGTCTTGGCTACACCTTC
12	.	TRBV6-1	.	TRBJ2-2	CASSEFRGELFF	TGTGCCAGCAGTGAGTTTCGCGGGGAGCTGTTTTTT
15	TRBD1	TRBV18	.	TRBJ2-4	CASSAETGAKNIQYF	TGTGCCAGCTCAGCGGAGACAGGGGCCAAAAACATTCAGTACTTC
14	.	TRBV28	.	TRBJ2-7	CASSLGGHSYEQYF	TGTGCCAGCAGTTTAGGCGGGCACTCCTACGAGCAGTACTTC
12	TRBD1	TRBV9	.	TRBJ2-3	CASTDRADTQYF	TGTGCCAGCACGGACAGGGCAGATACGCAGTATTTT
13	.	TRBV19	.	TRBJ1-4	CASTTGWDEKLFF	TGTGCCAGTACTACAGGTTGGGATGAAAAACTGTTTTTT
14	.	TRBV13	.	TRBJ1-2	CASSITGNNYGYTF	TGTGCCAGCAGCATAACAGGGAATAACTATGGCTACACCTTC
14	.	TRBV5-6	few	TRBJ1-2	CASSFLQGRYGYTF	TGTGCCAGCAGCTTCCTACAGGGACGCTATGGCTACACCTTC
18	TRBD2	TRBV7-6	.	TRBJ2-5	CASSLAPSGAGGRETQYF	TGTGCCAGCAGCTTAGCCCCCTCCGGAGCGGGGGGTCGGGAGACCCAGTACTTC
13	.	TRBV27	.	TRBJ1-2	CASGRGAPYGYTF	TGTGCCAGCGGGCGGGGGGCCCCTTATGGCTACACCTTC
12	TRBD1	TRBV6-1	.	TRBJ2-5	CASRGTGWEQYF	TGTGCCAGCAGGGGGACAGGGTGGGAGCAGTACTTC
16	TRBD2	TRBV5-1	.	TRBJ2-5	CASSTESGGYVSEQYF	TGCGCCAGCAGCACCGAAAGCGGGGGTTACGTTAGTGAGCAGTACTTC
13	.	TRBV6-4	few	TRBJ1-5	CASAENSNQPQHF	TGTGCCAGCGCGGAGAATAGCAATCAGCCCCAGCATTTT
14	TRBD1	TRBV5-1	.	TRBJ1-2	CASSPGQGTYGYTF	TGCGCCAGCAGCCCGGGACAGGGGACCTATGGCTACACCTTC